The present TCR beta chain was sequenced within a study of T cell responses to AZD1222 COVID-19 vaccine. Study-wide results and caveats: The donor cohort was predominantly white British with a female majority, and clonal diversity may have been underestimated. Spike-specific TCR repertoires showed rising breadth and depth after two AZD1222 doses.

To note about this clone: The antigen remains undetermined.

Clones were read by immunoSEQ multiplex PCR, and TCRdb kept only the in-frame ones, dropping some. Counted here are about 180,000 clones, 90% to 95% occurring once; the ten biggest clones make up 1.5% to 2%. The CDR3 is 14 residues long. Germline V gives CDR1 LNHDA, CDR2 SQIVND (reference sequence). V was clipped by 5 bases and J by 1 base, with 12 bases between them. This TCR derives from an adult who received the AZD1222 COVID-19 vaccine. J is TRBJ2-7 and V is TRBV19; D is perhaps TRBD1 or TRBD2 (6 bases each). The source material was peripheral blood, sampled 28 days after the second AZD1222 dose. DNA of the CDR3: TGTGCCAGTAGTTGGGGGGCCCATTCCTACGAGCAGTACTTC. It encodes CASSWGAHSYEQYF. The full variable domain, completed using reference TRBV19 and TRBJ2-7, is DGGITQSPKYLFRKEGQNVTLSCEQNLNHDAMYWYRQDPGQGLRLIYYSQIVNDFQKGDIAEGYSVSREKKESFPLTVTSAQKNPTAFYLCASSWGAHSYEQYFGPGTRLTVT.